This TCR beta chain appears in the sequencing data of a study of a mutant IDH1 vaccine in newly diagnosed glioma. The V and J ends lost 4 bases and 10 bases respectively, with 18 bases between them. CDR1 is SGHKS and CDR2 is YYEKEE in the germline V gene (reference sequence). CDR3 length: 15 amino acids. Regarding time point: week 47, end of study. With topical imiquimod, each dose of the vaccine consisted of 300 ug of mutant IDH1 20-mer peptide. The method was immunoSEQ multiplex PCR; TCRdb's version includes in-frame clones alone and lacks a portion of them. The table includes tens of thousands of clones, 60% to 85% detected once. Notes on this clone: The antigen remains unidentified.

The sample consisted of PBMCs, taken from a glioma patient whose treatment included an IDH1 peptide vaccine. The gene calls are TRBV5-5 and TRBJ1-6; D is perhaps TRBD1 (5 bases). This TCR was recovered from a woman between 40 and 55 years old with glioma. Some clones in this sample may be carry-over from other donors' samples. The CDR3 DNA reads TGTGCCAGCAGCCCCGGACACATGGTGGGGTCACCCCTCCACTTT. Its protein is CASSPGHMVGSPLHF.